This is a list of T cell receptor beta chains from one sample in a study of blood T cell repertoires in COVID-19. Here immunoSEQ multiplex PCR was the method, and the copy in TCRdb shows in-frame clones only, minus some. The sample shows 180,000 or so clones, 70% to 90% of them seen only once. The sequenced sample was peripheral blood. These TCRs come from a woman aged 55-75 years with COVID-19, enrolled during active disease. The conserved cysteine and the conserved F or W are not part of the CDR3 here. The order of the fields is J gene, V gene, CDR3 protein.

J: TRBJ1-5
V: TRBV5-1
CDR3: ASSWGTGNQPQH

J: TRBJ2-2
V: TRBV27
CDR3: AAGRSGELF

J: TRBJ1-3
V: TRBV5-6
CDR3: ASSLGHPFNSGNTIY

J: TRBJ1-3
V: TRBV19
CDR3: ATWGQGPSGNTIY

J: TRBJ1-1
V: TRBV7-8
CDR3: ASSVRDRATEAF

J: TRBJ1-6
V: TRBV7-3
CDR3: ASSLSGLNSPLH

J: TRBJ1-5
V: TRBV30
CDR3: AWSSGYNQPQH

J: TRBJ1-1
V: TRBV12-5
CDR3: ASGLVSGRETEAF

J: TRBJ1-3
V: TRBV6-2/TRBV6-3
CDR3: ASSDGQISGNTIY

J: TRBJ2-1
V: TRBV6-2/TRBV6-3
CDR3: ASSYAGFDNEQF

J: TRBJ1-4
V: TRBV19
CDR3: ASSRRTGGASNEKLF

J: TRBJ1-6
V: TRBV5-1
CDR3: ASSSTGVESPLH

J: TRBJ2-5
V: TRBV5-1
CDR3: ASSLFSGAQETQY

J: TRBJ2-1
V: TRBV6-2/TRBV6-3
CDR3: ASSSGLAEQF

J: TRBJ1-5
V: TRBV28
CDR3: ASSLNAPAGALSNQPQH

J: TRBJ1-1
V: TRBV29-1
CDR3: SAPGTGIAEAF

J: TRBJ2-3
V: TRBV13
CDR3: ASSSRTSGVTDTQY

J: TRBJ1-1
V: TRBV4-2
CDR3: ASSQEGLDTEAF

J: TRBJ2-7
V: TRBV11-3
CDR3: ASSPGGTGVRGEQY

J: TRBJ2-1
V: TRBV20-1
CDR3: SASLGTSTYNEQF

J: TRBJ2-3
V: TRBV27
CDR3: ASRQGGTTDTQY

J: TRBJ1-1
V: TRBV10-3
CDR3: AITFKGEWTEAF